This entry is about one T cell receptor beta chain. Clones were sequenced by immunoSEQ multiplex PCR, and TCRdb holds only the in-frame ones, with some missing. The sample contains 30,000 to 50,000 clones, roughly nine tenths of which appear only once. The record originates from a study of T cell changes during pregnancy in multiple sclerosis. Germline CDR1 and CDR2: MDHEN and SYDVKM. The V end lost 7 bases, the J end lost 2 bases, and 12 bases lay between the germline ends. The length of the CDR3 is 13 residues. The input for sequencing was CD4+ T cells from peripheral blood mononuclear cells, taken in the third trimester of pregnancy. The chain joins TRBV28 to TRBJ2-7, with a weak D call TRBD1 (6 bases). The sequence derives from a female donor in good health, enrolled as a control in a pregnancy study. The CDR3 DNA reads TGTGCCAGCACCAAACAGGGCCCCTACGAGCAGTACTTC. Translated, it gives CASTKQGPYEQYF.